Below are 3 T cell receptor beta chains sequenced from a single sample in a study of identical twins. Using its own MiXCR run on the 5' RACE reads, TCRdb lists one record per CDR3 protein. The profile shows hundreds of thousands of distinct CDR3 sequences, roughly an eighth of them singletons. This same sample was also part of a study on yellow fever vaccine responses in identical twins.

Sequencing input: PBMCs. These receptors were taken from a woman between 18 and 29 years old in good health.

The chain is built from TRBV20-1 and TRBJ1-4; 9 bases map to TRBD1. The CDR3 extends over 15 amino acids. Germline values: CDR1 DFQATT, CDR2 SNEGSKA (reference sequence). The junction had 5 bases not matched to a gene; V was cut back by 1 base and J by 5 bases. The CDR3 reads CSARGLGTGNEKLFF. In nucleotides, the CDR3 is TGCAGTGCTAGAGGGCTCGGGACAGGGAATGAAAAACTGTTTTTT.

The chain has TRBV24-1 and TRBJ2-2, with 8 nucleotides matching TRBD2. V trimming: 1 base; J trimming: 3 bases; junction bases outside the gene matches: 0. Germline loops: CDR1 KGHDR, CDR2 SFDVKD. The CDR3 spans 15 residues. The CDR3 bases are TGTGCCACCAGTGATTTCGGGAGGGACACCGGGGAGCTGTTTTTT. This translates into CATSDFGRDTGELFF.

V and J are TRBV15 and TRBJ2-2, with 8 bases lining up with TRBD2. V was clipped by 7 bases and J by 1 base; unmatched bases: 5. Looked up from germline, CDR1 is LNHNV and CDR2 is YYDKDF (reference sequence). This CDR3 is built from 15 residues. The CDR3 bases are TGTGCCACCAACCCTAGCGGGCTGAACACCGGGGAGCTGTTTTTT. This encodes CATNPSGLNTGELFF.